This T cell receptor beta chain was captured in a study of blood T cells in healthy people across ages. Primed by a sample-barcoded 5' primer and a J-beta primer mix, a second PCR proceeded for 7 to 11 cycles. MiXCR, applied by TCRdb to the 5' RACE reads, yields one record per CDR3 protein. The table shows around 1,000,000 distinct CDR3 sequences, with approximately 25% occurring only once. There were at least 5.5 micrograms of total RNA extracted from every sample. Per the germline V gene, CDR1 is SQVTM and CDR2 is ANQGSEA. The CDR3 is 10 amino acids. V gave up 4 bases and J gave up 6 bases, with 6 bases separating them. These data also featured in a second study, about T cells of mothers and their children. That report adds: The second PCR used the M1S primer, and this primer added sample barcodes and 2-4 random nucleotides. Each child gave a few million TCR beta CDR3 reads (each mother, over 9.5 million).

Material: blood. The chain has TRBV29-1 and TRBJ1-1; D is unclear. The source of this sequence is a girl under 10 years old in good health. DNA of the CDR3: TGCAGCGTTGGTTCCGCTGAAGCTTTCTTT. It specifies CSVGSAEAFF.